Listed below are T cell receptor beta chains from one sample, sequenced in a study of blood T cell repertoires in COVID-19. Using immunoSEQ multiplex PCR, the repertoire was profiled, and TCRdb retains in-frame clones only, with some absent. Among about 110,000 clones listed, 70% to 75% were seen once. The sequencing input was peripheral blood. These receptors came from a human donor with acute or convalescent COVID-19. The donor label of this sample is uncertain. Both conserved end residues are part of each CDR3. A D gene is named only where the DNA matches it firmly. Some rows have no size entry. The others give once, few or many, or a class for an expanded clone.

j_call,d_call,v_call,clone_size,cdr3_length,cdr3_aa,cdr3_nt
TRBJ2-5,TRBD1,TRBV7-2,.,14,CASSLGTGQGAQYF,TGTGCCAGCAGCTTAGGGACAGGTCAAGGAGCCCAGTACTTC
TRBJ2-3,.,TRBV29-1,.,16,CSGTRDSIPFTDTQYF,TGCAGCGGGACCCGAGACAGTATACCCTTCACAGATACGCAGTATTTT
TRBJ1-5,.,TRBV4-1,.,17,CASSLRGGVYSNQPQHF,TGCGCCAGCAGCCTAAGGGGAGGGGTCTATAGCAATCAGCCCCAGCATTTT
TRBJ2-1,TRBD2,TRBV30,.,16,CAWSVGLAGGRNEQFF,TGTGCCTGGAGTGTAGGGCTAGCGGGGGGGCGCAATGAGCAGTTCTTC
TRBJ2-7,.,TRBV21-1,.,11,CASSAPREQYF,TGTGCCAGCAGCGCCCCGAGGGAGCAGTACTTC
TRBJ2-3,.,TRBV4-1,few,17,CASHRDASGTSTDTQYF,TGCGCCAGCCACAGGGACGCTAGCGGTACTAGCACAGATACGCAGTATTTT
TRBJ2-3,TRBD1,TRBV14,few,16,CASSQGQGVGTDTQYF,TGTGCCAGCAGCCAAGGGCAGGGGGTTGGCACAGATACGCAGTATTTT
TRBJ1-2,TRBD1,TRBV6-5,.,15,CASSWARDRYYGYTF,TGTGCCAGCAGTTGGGCCCGGGACAGATACTATGGCTACACCTTC
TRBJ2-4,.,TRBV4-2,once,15,CASSPRNGGGQIQYF,TGTGCCAGCAGCCCACGTAATGGCGGGGGCCAAATTCAGTACTTC
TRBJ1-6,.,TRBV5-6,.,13,CATSDSPNSPLHF,TGTGCCACCTCGGACTCTCCTAATTCACCCCTCCACTTT
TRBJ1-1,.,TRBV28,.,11,CASSTGREAFF,TGTGCCAGCAGTACAGGGCGTGAAGCTTTCTTT
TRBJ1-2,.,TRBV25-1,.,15,CASSDPLGAAEGYTF,TGTGCCAGCAGTGACCCATTGGGGGCCGCGGAGGGCTACACCTTC
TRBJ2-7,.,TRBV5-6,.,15,CASSFRQASSYEQYF,TGTGCCAGCAGCTTCCGACAGGCGTCCTCCTACGAGCAGTACTTC
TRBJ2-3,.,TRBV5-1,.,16,CASSRGTKAPTDTQYF,TGCGCCAGCAGCCGAGGAACGAAAGCTCCCACAGATACGCAGTATTTT
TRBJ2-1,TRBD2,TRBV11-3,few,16,CASSLGLAGGNNEQFF,TGTGCCAGCAGCTTAGGGTTAGCGGGGGGCAACAATGAGCAGTTCTTC
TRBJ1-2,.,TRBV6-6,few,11,CASSPNYGYTF,TGTGCCAGCAGCCCAAACTATGGCTACACCTTC
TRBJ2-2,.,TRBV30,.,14,CASRGQTNTGELFF,TGTGCCTCCCGGGGACAAACGAACACCGGGGAGCTGTTTTTT
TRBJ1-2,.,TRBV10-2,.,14,CASRAPSGNYGYTF,TGCGCCAGCAGAGCCCCCAGCGGCAACTATGGCTACACCTTC
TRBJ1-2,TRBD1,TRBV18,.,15,CASSPTGGLDYGYTF,TGTGCCAGCTCACCCACAGGGGGCTTGGACTATGGCTACACCTTC
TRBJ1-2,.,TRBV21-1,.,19,CASSKEERVNRVHCNGYTF,TGTGCCAGCAGCAAAGAGGAGAGAGTGAATCGGGTGCACTGCAATGGCTACACCTTC
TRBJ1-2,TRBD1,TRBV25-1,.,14,CASSDQGVTRGYTF,TGTGCCAGCAGTGATCAGGGGGTCACTAGGGGCTACACCTTC
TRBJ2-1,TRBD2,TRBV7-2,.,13,CASSASERGEQFF,TGTGCCAGCAGCGCTAGCGAGCGGGGGGAGCAGTTCTTC
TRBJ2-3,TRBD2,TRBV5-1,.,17,CASSLGAAGGNTDTQYF,TGCGCCAGCAGCTTGGGCGCGGCGGGGGGAAACACAGATACGCAGTATTTT
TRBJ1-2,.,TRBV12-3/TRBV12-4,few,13,CASSFTANYGYTF,TGTGCCAGCAGTTTCACAGCCAACTATGGCTACACCTTC
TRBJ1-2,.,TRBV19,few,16,CASSPPLTTGNYGYTF,TGTGCCAGTAGTCCCCCCCTAACGACGGGAAACTATGGCTACACCTTC
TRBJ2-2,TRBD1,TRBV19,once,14,CASRGQGNTGELFF,TGTGCCAGTCGAGGACAGGGGAACACCGGGGAGCTGTTTTTT
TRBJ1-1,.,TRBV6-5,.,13,CASRRGGSTEAFF,TGTGCCAGCAGGCGGGGGGGAAGCACTGAAGCTTTCTTT
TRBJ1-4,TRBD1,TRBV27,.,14,CASSSYRGREKLFF,TGTGCCAGCAGTTCCTACAGGGGACGGGAAAAACTGTTTTTT
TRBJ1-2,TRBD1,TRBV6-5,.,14,CASRITGTGGGYTF,TGTGCCAGCAGAATAACCGGGACAGGGGGCGGCTACACCTTC
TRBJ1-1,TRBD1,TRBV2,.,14,CASRPQGLNTEAFF,TGTGCCAGCAGACCACAGGGGCTGAACACTGAAGCTTTCTTT
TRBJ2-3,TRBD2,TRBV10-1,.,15,CASSDSGVVTDTQYF,TGCGCCAGCAGCGATAGCGGGGTCGTCACAGATACGCAGTATTTT
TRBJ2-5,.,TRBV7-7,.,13,CASSRHRKETQYF,TGTGCTAGCAGCAGACACAGGAAAGAGACCCAGTACTTC
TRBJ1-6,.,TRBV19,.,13,CASSIDVRSPLHF,TGTGCCAGTAGTATAGATGTCAGGTCACCCCTCCACTTT
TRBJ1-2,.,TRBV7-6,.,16,CASSFSATRPTRGYTF,TGTGCCAGCAGTTTCTCCGCTACCAGACCGACACGGGGCTACACCTTC
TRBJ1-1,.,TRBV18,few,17,CASSPLPGGQMETEAFF,TGTGCCAGCTCACCTCTCCCCGGGGGGCAGATGGAAACTGAAGCTTTCTTT
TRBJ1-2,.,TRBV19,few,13,CASSGWTNYGYTF,TGTGCCAGTAGCGGGTGGACTAACTATGGCTACACCTTC
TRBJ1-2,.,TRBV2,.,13,CASSENSYYGYTF,TGTGCCAGCAGTGAAAACAGCTACTATGGCTACACCTTC
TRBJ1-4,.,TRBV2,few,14,CAIGRGGLDEKLFF,TGTGCCATAGGCCGGGGTGGGTTGGATGAAAAACTGTTTTTT
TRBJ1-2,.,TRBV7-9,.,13,CASSFRGGYGYTF,TGTGCCAGCAGCTTCAGGGGAGGGTATGGCTACACCTTC
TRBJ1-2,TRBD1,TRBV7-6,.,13,CASSLAQGSGYTF,TGTGCCAGCAGCTTAGCACAGGGGTCTGGCTACACCTTC
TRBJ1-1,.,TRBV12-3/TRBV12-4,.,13,CASSLSGFSEAFF,TGTGCCAGCAGTTTATCAGGGTTCAGTGAAGCTTTCTTT
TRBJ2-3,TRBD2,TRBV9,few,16,CASNRGSGGLTDTQYF,TGTGCCAGCAATCGAGGTAGCGGGGGGTTAACAGATACGCAGTATTTT
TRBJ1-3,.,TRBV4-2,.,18,CASSQDGPGTLSGNTIYF,TGTGCCAGCAGCCAAGATGGCCCCGGGACACTCTCTGGAAACACCATATATTTT
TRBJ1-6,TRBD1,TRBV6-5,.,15,CASRATGGYNSPLHF,TGTGCCAGCAGGGCGACAGGGGGGTATAATTCACCCCTCCACTTT
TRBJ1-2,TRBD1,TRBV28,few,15,CASSPRTTGAFGYTF,TGTGCCAGCAGCCCCAGGACGACAGGGGCATTTGGCTACACCTTC